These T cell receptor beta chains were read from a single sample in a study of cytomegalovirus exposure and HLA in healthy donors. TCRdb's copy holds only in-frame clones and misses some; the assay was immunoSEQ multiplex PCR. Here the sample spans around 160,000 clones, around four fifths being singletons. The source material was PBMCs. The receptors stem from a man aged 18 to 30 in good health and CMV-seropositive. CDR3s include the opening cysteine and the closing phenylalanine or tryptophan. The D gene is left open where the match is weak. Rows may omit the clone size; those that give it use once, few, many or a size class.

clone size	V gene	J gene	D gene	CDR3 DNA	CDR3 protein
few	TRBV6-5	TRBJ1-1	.	TGTGCCAGCAGTCTAACGCTACTGAACACTGAAGCTTTCTTT	CASSLTLLNTEAFF
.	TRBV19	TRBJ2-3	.	TGTGCCAGTAGTATAAGTAGTGTGACAGATACGCAGTATTTT	CASSISSVTDTQYF
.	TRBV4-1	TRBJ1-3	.	TGCGCCAGCAGCCAAGACAGGGCGCTCTCTGGAAACACCATATATTTT	CASSQDRALSGNTIYF
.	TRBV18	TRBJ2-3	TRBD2	TGTGCCAGCTCACCTAGTGGGGGGGTACGAGATACGCAGTATTTT	CASSPSGGVRDTQYF
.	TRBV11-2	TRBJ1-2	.	TGTGCCAGCAGCTTGGGGGGGAGCTATGGCTACACCTTC	CASSLGGSYGYTF
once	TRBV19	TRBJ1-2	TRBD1	TGTGCCAGCCAGGGGGTCGGTGGCTACACCTTC	CASQGVGGYTF
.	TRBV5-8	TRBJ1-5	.	TGTGCCAGCAGCTTGGATGGGTTTCGCGGGCAGCCCCAGCATTTT	CASSLDGFRGQPQHF
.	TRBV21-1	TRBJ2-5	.	TGTGCCAGCAGCAAATATAAGGGACAGAATGGGGCCCAGTACTTC	CASSKYKGQNGAQYF
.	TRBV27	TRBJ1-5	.	TGTGCCAGCAGTCGAGGTAGCAATCAGCCCCAGCATTTT	CASSRGSNQPQHF
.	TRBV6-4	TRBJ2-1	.	TGTGCCAGCGCATGGAGGGCCGATAGGAATGAGCAGTTCTTC	CASAWRADRNEQFF
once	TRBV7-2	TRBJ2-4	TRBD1	TGTGCCAGCAGCCGTTGGACAGGAGCCAAAAACATTCAGTACTTC	CASSRWTGAKNIQYF
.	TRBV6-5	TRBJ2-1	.	TGTGCCAGCAGTTACTCGCTAGACAATGAGCAGTTCTTC	CASSYSLDNEQFF
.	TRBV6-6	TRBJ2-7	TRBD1	TGTGCCAGCAGTTACGGGACAGGGCCCTCCGAGCAGTACTTC	CASSYGTGPSEQYF
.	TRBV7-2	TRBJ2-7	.	TGTGCCAGCAGCCTATACAGCACTTACTCCTACGAGCAGTACTTC	CASSLYSTYSYEQYF
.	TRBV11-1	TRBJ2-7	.	TGTGCCAGCAGCAGCGAGATAGCCTACGAGCAGTACTTC	CASSSEIAYEQYF
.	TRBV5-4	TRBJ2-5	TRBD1	TGTGCCAGCAGCTTGACAGGGGAAGAGACCCAGTACTTC	CASSLTGEETQYF
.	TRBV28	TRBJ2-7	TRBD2	TGTGCCAGCAGTTCCCTGTCACTAGCGGGAGCCCCAGGGGAGCAGTACTTC	CASSSLSLAGAPGEQYF
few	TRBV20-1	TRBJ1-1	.	TGCAGTGCCCTCGCGGCAGAAGCTTTCTTT	CSALAAEAFF
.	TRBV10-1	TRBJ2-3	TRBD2	TGCGCCAGCAATCTGACTAGCGGGAGGCGTGATCGTGCTACGCAGTATTTT	CASNLTSGRRDRATQYF
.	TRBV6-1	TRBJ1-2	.	TGTGCCAGCAGTGTGGGGGGGTTGGGTAACTATGGCTACACCTTC	CASSVGGLGNYGYTF
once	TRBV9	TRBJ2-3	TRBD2	TGTGCCAGTACTAAACGGGGGGGGAGCACAGATACGCAGTATTTT	CASTKRGGSTDTQYF
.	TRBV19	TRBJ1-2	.	TGTGCCTCAGGGGTGAGCCATGGCTACACCTTC	CASGVSHGYTF
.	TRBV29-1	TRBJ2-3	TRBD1	TGCAGCGTTACACAGGGGACAACTATCACAGATACGCAGTATTTT	CSVTQGTTITDTQYF
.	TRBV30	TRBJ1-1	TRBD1	TGTGCCTGGAGTGTAACAGGGGAGGCTGAAGCTTTCTTT	CAWSVTGEAEAFF
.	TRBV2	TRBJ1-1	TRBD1	TGTGCCAGCGACCAATTGGACAGGGGGAACACTGAAGCTTTCTTT	CASDQLDRGNTEAFF
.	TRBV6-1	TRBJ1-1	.	TGTGCCAGCAACGGGGGGTCGGACACTGAAGCTTTCTTT	CASNGGSDTEAFF
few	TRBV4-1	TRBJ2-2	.	TGCGCCAGCAGCCACGCAGGGGTCTTGGACACCGGGGAGCTGTTTTTT	CASSHAGVLDTGELFF
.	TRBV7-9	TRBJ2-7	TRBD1	TGTGCCAGCAGCTTAGTGGGACAGGTAACCTACGAGCAGTACTTC	CASSLVGQVTYEQYF
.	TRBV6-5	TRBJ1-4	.	TGTGCCAGCAGACCCGCGGGGGGCGAAAAACTGTTTTTT	CASRPAGGEKLFF